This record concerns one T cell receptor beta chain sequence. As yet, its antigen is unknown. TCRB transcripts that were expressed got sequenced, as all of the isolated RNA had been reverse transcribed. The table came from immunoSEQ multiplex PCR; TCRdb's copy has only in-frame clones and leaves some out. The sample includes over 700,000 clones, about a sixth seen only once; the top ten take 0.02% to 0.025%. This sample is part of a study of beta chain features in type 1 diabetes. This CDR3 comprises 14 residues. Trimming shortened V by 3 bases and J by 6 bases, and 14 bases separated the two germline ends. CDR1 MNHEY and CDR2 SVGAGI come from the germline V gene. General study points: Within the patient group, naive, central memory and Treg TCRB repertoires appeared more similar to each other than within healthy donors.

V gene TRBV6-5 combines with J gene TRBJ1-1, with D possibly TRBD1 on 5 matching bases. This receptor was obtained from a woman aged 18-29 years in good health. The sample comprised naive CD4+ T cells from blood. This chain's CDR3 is CASSYPGREAEAFF. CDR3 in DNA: TGTGCCAGCAGTTATCCTGGCAGGGAGGCTGAAGCTTTCTTT.